Given below is one T cell receptor beta chain in context. One end of the junction does not line up with germline, which may come from a read error. The data originate from a study of cytomegalovirus exposure and HLA in healthy donors. In the PCR, 60 Vbeta and 13 Jbeta primers were used. The repertoire was sequenced with immunoSEQ multiplex PCR; TCRdb's copy has only in-frame clones and lacks some. This sample has 100,000 to 150,000 clones, with 70% to 85% found just once. The CDR3 sequence is 10 residues long. Germline V gene lookup returns CDR1 WNHNN and CDR2 SYGVQD (reference sequence). The sample consisted of PBMCs. The sequence was collected from a man aged 40-50 years in good health and CMV-seropositive. The chain employs TRBV10-1 and TRBJ1-2; the D gene is possibly TRBD1 (5 bases). The DNA of the CDR3 is TGCGCCAGCGGGGGGACGGTATTTTCCTTC. It yields the protein CASGGTVFSF.